Listed here are 26 T cell receptor beta chains from one sample, sequenced in a study of blood T cell repertoires in COVID-19. Clones were read by immunoSEQ multiplex PCR, and TCRdb kept only the in-frame ones, dropping some. The profile shows a few hundred thousand clones, about nine tenths of them singletons. The sample consisted of PBMCs or T cells enriched from blood (not recorded which). All receptors come from a woman aged 18-29 years who had recovered from COVID-19.

This clone was recorded once. V is TRBV7-8 and J is TRBJ1-3, with D tentatively TRBD1 (6 bases). V was clipped by 5 bases and J by 10 bases, with 27 bases between them. The V gene's germline CDR1 is SGHVS and CDR2 FQNEAQ. The CDR3 consists of 17 residues. The CDR3 nucleotides are TGTGCCAGCAGCCCGCAGGTGGGACACGCGGAAAAGAAGACCATATATTTT. Translating it yields CASSPQVGHAEKKTIYF. Complete variable domain (other parts from reference TRBV7-8 and TRBJ1-3): GAGVSQSPRYKVAKRGQDVALRCDPISGHVSLFWYQQALGQGPEFLTYFQNEAQLDKSGLPSDRFFAERPEGSVSTLKIQRTQQEDSAVYLCASSPQVGHAEKKTIYFGEGSWLTVV.

The chain is built from TRBV2 and TRBJ2-2, with D possibly TRBD2 on 6 matching bases. Germline CDR1 reads SNHLY; CDR2 reads FYNNEI. Trimming stripped 7 bases from V and 6 bases from J, with 15 bases between. This CDR3 contains 14 residues. In DNA form, the CDR3 reads TGTGCCAGCACCTCAAACCCGGGGGCCGGGGAGCTGTTTTTT. Protein: CASTSNPGAGELFF.

This clone was picked up a small number of times. The chain recombines TRBV6-1 with TRBJ1-1; the D is unclear. V dropped 2 bases and J dropped 6 bases, with 10 bases sitting between them. This CDR3 is built from 13 residues. The germline V gene encodes CDR1 MNHNS and CDR2 SASEGT. The CDR3 loop reads CASSEPGEAEAFF. CDR3 coding DNA: TGTGCCAGCAGTGAACCCGGTGAGGCTGAAGCTTTCTTT.

The V and J genes are TRBV7-5 and TRBJ2-4; TRBD2 was called by the table and not checked on the DNA. TRBV7-5 is shown as a pseudogene. This CDR3 comprises 21 residues. CDR3 residues: CARSFRGGDTSNQLAKNIQYF. In nucleotides, the CDR3 is TGTGCCAGAAGTTTTAGAGGGGGGGACACGAGCAACCAACTAGCCAAAAACATTCAGTACTTC.

This sequence joins TRBV9 and TRBJ2-7, with D tentatively TRBD1 (6 bases). CDR1 SGDLS and CDR2 YYNGEE come from the germline V gene. V gave up 8 bases and J gave up 3 bases, with 18 bases separating them. The CDR3 is 14 residues long. The CDR3 region is CASPPGQNNYEQYF. In nucleotides, the CDR3 is TGTGCCAGTCCACCGGGACAAAACAACTACGAGCAGTACTTC.

This rearrangement joins TRBV7-2 to TRBJ1-2; TRBD1 agrees at 9 bases. The germline gives CDR1 SGHTA, CDR2 FQGNSA. V dropped 5 bases and J dropped 4; count of bases not matched to a gene: 11. There are 16 residues in the CDR3. The CDR3 DNA sequence: TGTGCCAGCAGCCCGATCCCCGGGGACAGGGCCTATGGCTACACCTTC. This translates into CASSPIPGDRAYGYTF.

The rearrangement uses TRBV27 and TRBJ2-7; 7 bases match TRBD1. CDR1 and CDR2 (germline): MNHEY, SMNVEV (reference sequence). The CDR3 loop spans 14 amino acids. Trimming took 3 bases from V and 0 from J; bases not matched to a gene: 2. The CDR3, as DNA: TGTGCCAGCAGTTTGGGACAGAGCTCCTACGAGCAGTACTTC. Translating it yields CASSLGQSSYEQYF.

The chain couples TRBV5-1 to TRBJ2-5; tentative D call: TRBD2 (5 bases). This CDR3 contains 12 residues. Trimming stripped 0 bases from V and 5 bases from J, with 5 bases between. CDR1 is SGHRS, CDR2 YFSETQ, per germline. CDR3: CASSLGEETQYF. CDR3 bases: TGCGCCAGCAGCTTGGGGGAGGAGACCCAGTACTTC.

The V gene is TRBV5-1, the J gene TRBJ2-7; D perhaps matches TRBD1 (6 bases). Trimming removed 0 bases from V and 3 bases from J, with 10 bases in between. CDR3 length: 14 amino acids. Germline loops: CDR1 SGHRS, CDR2 YFSETQ. The CDR3 DNA is TGCGCCAGCAGCTTGGACAGGGCGTTCTACGAGCAGTACTTC. Translated: CASSLDRAFYEQYF.

This clone occurred a few times. The V and J genes are TRBV2 and TRBJ2-3; D perhaps matches TRBD1 (5 bases). V lost 6 bases to trimming and J lost 3 bases, with 13 bases between them. The germline V gene encodes CDR1 SNHLY and CDR2 FYNNEI. This CDR3 contains 14 residues. The CDR3 DNA sequence: TGTGCCAGCAGCGACAGACTCCCAACAGATACGCAGTATTTT. Amino acid sequence: CASSDRLPTDTQYF.

This chain links TRBV18 with TRBJ2-5; 7 positions match TRBD2. Germline V gives CDR1 KGHSH, CDR2 LQKENI. The CDR3 is 15 residues long. V trimming: 4 bases; J trimming: 5 bases; junction bases outside the gene matches: 10. The CDR3 coding sequence is TGTGCCAGCTCACTCCGGATGGCGGGGGTTGAGACCCAGTACTTC. Amino acid sequence: CASSLRMAGVETQYF.

The chain is built from TRBV6-5 and TRBJ1-2; tentative D call: TRBD1 (5 bases). Trimming removed 6 bases at V and 10 bases at J, with 9 bases between. Germline V lookup: CDR1 MNHEY, CDR2 SVGAGI. The CDR3 spans 10 residues. For the CDR3, the DNA is TGTGCCAGCAGGGACACATACTACACCTTC. Its protein is CASRDTYYTF.

The chain recombines TRBV5-5 with TRBJ2-1, with 10 positions matching TRBD2. The CDR3 sequence is 15 residues long. V shed 4 bases, J shed 9 bases, and the junction held 10 bases outside the gene matches. Germline loops: CDR1 SGHKS, CDR2 YYEKEE (reference sequence). The CDR3 coding sequence is TGTGCCAGCAGCCCTGGACTAGCGGATGGCCTTGAGCAGTTCTTC. It codes for CASSPGLADGLEQFF.

V usage is TRBV11-2 and J usage is TRBJ2-5, with D perhaps matching TRBD2 (6 bases). Looked up from germline, CDR1 is SGHAT and CDR2 is FQNNGV. The CDR3 is 15 amino acids. V lost 0 bases, J lost 4 bases, and 12 bases lay in between. The CDR3 DNA follows: TGTGCCAGCAGCTTAGATTGGGGGGACGGAGAGACCCAGTACTTC. Translating gives CASSLDWGDGETQYF. Complete variable domain (other parts from reference TRBV11-2 and TRBJ2-5): EAGVAQSPRYKIIEKRQSVAFWCNPISGHATLYWYQQILGQGPKLLIQFQNNGVVDDSQLPKDRFSAERLKGVDSTLKIQPAKLEDSAVYLCASSLDWGDGETQYFGPGTRLLVL.

CDR3 DNA: TGTGCCAGCAGCCCCTCGCAGGGAAAGTACACCGGGGAGCTGTTTTTT. This gives the protein CASSPSQGKYTGELFF. The V call is TRBV7-9, the J call TRBJ2-2; weak D call: TRBD1 (5 bases). The V end lost 5 bases, the J end lost 3 bases, and 16 bases lay between the germline ends. CDR1 is SEHNR, CDR2 FQNEAQ, per germline (reference sequence). The CDR3 contains 16 residues.

This chain links TRBV25-1 with TRBJ1-3; D call uncertain. CDR3 length: 13 residues. The germline V and J ends were trimmed by 8 bases and 2 bases, with 10 bases remaining between them. Germline CDR1 reads MGHDK; CDR2 reads SYGVNS. This CDR3 reads CASVSGTGNTIYF. The CDR3 DNA reads TGTGCCAGCGTTTCCGGGACTGGAAACACCATATATTTT.

The chain joins TRBV25-1 to TRBJ2-7, with TRBD2 matching over 11 bases. The CDR3 is 15 residues long. Germline V CDR1 and CDR2: MGHDK, SYGVNS. Trimming took 5 bases from V and 0 from J; bases not matched to a gene: 3. The CDR3 DNA reads TGTGCCAGCAGTTTAGCGGGAGGGAACTCCTACGAGCAGTACTTC. This codes for CASSLAGGNSYEQYF.

V usage is TRBV6-5 and J usage is TRBJ1-6; 7 nucleotides agree with TRBD1. This CDR3 is built from 13 residues. With 6 bases clipped from V and 10 bases from J, the junction kept 6 bases outside the gene matches. Germline CDR1 MNHEY, CDR2 SVGAGI. In DNA form, the CDR3 reads TGTGCCAGCAGGGAGACAGGGAACTCACCCCTCCACTTT. Translation gives CASRETGNSPLHF.

This clone has only one observation. The V gene is TRBV14, the J gene TRBJ2-7, with D perhaps TRBD1 (5 bases). Germline V lookup: CDR1 SGHDN, CDR2 FVKESK. The CDR3 extends over 12 amino acids. Trimming took off 6 bases at V and 3 bases at J, with 9 bases between the two ends. The DNA of the CDR3 is TGTGCCAGCAGTCCGACAGACTACGAGCAGTACTTC. This translates into CASSPTDYEQYF.

V is TRBV20-1 and J is TRBJ1-2; maybe TRBD1 (5 bases). CDR3 size: 15 residues. V dropped 3 bases and J dropped 1 base, with 15 bases sitting between them. The germline V gene encodes CDR1 DFQATT and CDR2 SNEGSKA (reference sequence). The CDR3 DNA follows: TGCAGTGCTAGTCAAATGGGGGGGATTAACTATGGCTACACCTTC. Protein: CSASQMGGINYGYTF.

The V and J genes are TRBV18 and TRBJ1-1, with 7 nucleotides matching TRBD1. Germline-derived CDR1 and CDR2 are KGHSH and LQKENI. V gave up 1 base and J gave up 5 bases; unmatched junction bases: 10. CDR3 length: 16 residues. CDR3 sequence: CASSPRQGPIGTEAFF. The CDR3 coding sequence is TGTGCCAGCTCACCACGACAGGGCCCTATAGGAACTGAAGCTTTCTTT.

This clone turned up a few times. The chain joins TRBV19 to TRBJ1-3, with D perhaps matching TRBD1 (5 bases). V shed 6 bases and J shed 0 bases, with 9 bases lying between them. Germline V gene data show CDR1 as LNHDA and CDR2 as SQIVND (reference sequence). The CDR3 length is 14 residues. Here the CDR3 reads CASRTAISGNTIYF. The DNA for the CDR3 is TGTGCCAGTAGGACAGCTATCTCTGGAAACACCATATATTTT.

The chain links TRBV7-9 to TRBJ1-5; unclear D gene. Germline CDR1 SEHNR, CDR2 FQNEAQ (reference sequence). The CDR3 consists of 13 residues. V was shortened by 3 bases and J by 7 bases, with 10 bases between the two germline ends. The CDR3 sequence is CASSFLDSQPQHF. The CDR3 DNA is TGTGCCAGCAGCTTCTTGGATAGCCAGCCCCAGCATTTT.

The DNA for the CDR3 is TGTGCCAGCAGCTTACGAGCAACAGATACGCAGTATTTT. Translating it yields CASSLRATDTQYF. The chain carries TRBV11-3 and TRBJ2-3; D call uncertain. The V gene's germline CDR1 is SGHNT and CDR2 YENEEA. The CDR3 contains 13 residues. With 2 bases removed from V and 3 bases from J, the gap between germline ends came to 6 bases.

The genes are TRBV18 and TRBJ1-3, with D unclear. Trimming shortened V by 2 bases and J by 1 base, and 6 bases separated the two germline ends. The CDR3 length is 14 residues. In germline, CDR1 is KGHSH, CDR2 LQKENI. CDR3 protein: CASSPEVSGNTIYF. As DNA, the CDR3 is TGTGCCAGCTCACCAGAGGTATCTGGAAACACCATATATTTT.

The rearrangement uses TRBV19 and TRBJ1-1; the D is unclear. CDR1 LNHDA and CDR2 SQIVND come from the germline V gene (reference sequence). The CDR3 loop spans 11 amino acids. Trimming pared 7 bases from V and 4 bases from J, leaving 7 bases between. The CDR3 here is CASKTGTEAFF. As DNA, the CDR3 is TGTGCCAGTAAAACTGGCACTGAAGCTTTCTTT. The entire variable domain, with the rest obtained from reference TRBV19 and TRBJ1-1, is as follows: DGGITQSPKYLFRKEGQNVTLSCEQNLNHDAMYWYRQDPGQGLRLIYYSQIVNDFQKGDIAEGYSVSREKKESFPLTVTSAQKNPTAFYLCASKTGTEAFFGQGTRLTVV.